The present T cell receptor beta chain was sequenced within a study of response to subunit inactivated influenza vaccine. This clonotype was picked up a small number of times. Via MiXCR, TCRdb re-called the RT-PCR reads, giving one row per CDR3 protein. The table records about 620,000 distinct CDR3 sequences, 11% of them present only once. V was clipped by 6 bases and J by 2 bases, with 11 bases between them. This CDR3 comprises 14 residues. The same sample was also used in a study of T cells expressing NK-cell markers. This second study notes: TCR beta libraries carry UMIs added by 5'RACE template switching.

This sample comprised PBMCs from blood, obtained on the day of vaccination. The rearrangement links TRBV12-3 or TRBV12-4 to TRBJ1-5; a weak D match, TRBD1 (6 bases). The clonotype comes from a man over 45 who received an inactivated influenza vaccine. CDR3 nucleotides: TGTGCCAGCAGGAGGGGGACGGGCAATCAGCCCCAGCATTTT. Protein product: CASRRGTGNQPQHF.